The 30 T cell receptor beta chains below all came from one sample that was sequenced in a study of T cells in Graves' hyperthyroidism and ophthalmopathy. From RNA transcripts, TCR beta CDR3 regions were amplified. HTBI primers drove first-round RT-PCR of the TCR CDR3. MiXCR, applied by TCRdb to the multiplex PCR reads, yields one record per CDR3 protein. The sample shows about 300,000 distinct CDR3 sequences, roughly a fifth of them seen only once. The source material was blood. The receptors derive from a man aged 45-65 years with Graves' ophthalmopathy.

The chain uses TRBV15 and TRBJ1-5; D possibly corresponds to TRBD1 (5 bases). The CDR3 loop spans 14 amino acids. V was cut by 4 bases and J by 7 bases, with 14 bases left in between. The germline gives CDR1 LNHNV, CDR2 YYDKDF (reference sequence). DNA of the CDR3: TGTGCCACCAGCAAAGGGAGGGGCAGGCAGCCCCAGCATTTT. It specifies CATSKGRGRQPQHF. Filled out from reference TRBV15 and TRBJ1-5, the complete variable domain reads DAMVIQNPRYQVTQFGKPVTLSCSQTLNHNVMYWYQQKSSQAPKLLFHYYDKDFNNEADTPDNFQSRRPNTSFCFLDIRSPGLGDTAMYLCATSKGRGRQPQHFGDGTRLSIL.

V gene TRBV27 combines with J gene TRBJ2-3; maybe TRBD2 (6 bases). The CDR3 loop spans 17 amino acids. Trimming cost V 2 bases and J 1 base, with 16 bases left between them. The germline V gene has CDR1 MNHEY and CDR2 SMNVEV (reference sequence). The CDR3 loop reads CASSLVSPSERTDTQYF. In DNA form, the CDR3 reads TGTGCCAGCAGTTTAGTGTCCCCTAGCGAGCGCACAGATACGCAGTATTTT.

In its sample, this clonotype was seen many times. In DNA, the CDR3 is TGTGCCAGCAGCGTTGGGCTGCTTAACTCCTACGAGCAGTACTTC. Its translation: CASSVGLLNSYEQYF. The chain couples TRBV7-2 to TRBJ2-7; D not resolved. Trimming stripped 5 bases from V and 0 bases from J, with 14 bases between. The CDR3 sequence is 15 residues long. Germline V CDR1 and CDR2: SGHTA, FQGNSA. The full variable domain, with the rest looked up from reference TRBV7-2 and TRBJ2-7, is GAGVSQSPSNKVTEKGKDVELRCDPISGHTALYWYRQSLGQGLEFLIYFQGNSAPDKSGLPSDRFSAERTGGSVSTLTIQRTQQEDSAVYLCASSVGLLNSYEQYFGPGTRLTVT.

About this clonotype: A read error is possible here, since a much larger clone lies one base away. The chain has TRBV6-1 and TRBJ2-7; D uncertain. The germline V gene has CDR1 MNHNS and CDR2 SASEGT. The CDR3 consists of 16 residues. The V end lost 2 bases, the J end lost 6 bases, and 20 bases lay between the germline ends. CDR3 in DNA: TGTGCCAGCAGTGAACGGCGAGACCCTGGGTTCTGCGAGCAGTACTTC. Translation gives CASSERRDPGFCEQYF.

This clonotype has only a few counts. The V gene is TRBV15, the J gene TRBJ2-2; 7 positions agree with TRBD2. With 6 bases clipped from V and 2 bases from J, the junction kept 3 bases outside the gene matches. The CDR3 has 14 amino acids. The germline gives CDR1 LNHNV, CDR2 YYDKDF (reference sequence). Here the CDR3 reads CATRGGFNTGELFF. The CDR3 DNA sequence: TGTGCCACCAGGGGGGGGTTTAACACCGGGGAGCTGTTTTTT.

The sample holds a few counts of this clonotype. J is TRBJ2-3 and V is TRBV24-1; D is perhaps TRBD1 (5 bases). The CDR3 is 18 amino acids. Germline lookup yields CDR1 KGHDR and CDR2 SFDVKD. Trimming removed 4 bases at V and 0 bases at J, with 19 bases between. This CDR3 reads CATSDQGYSRPSTDTQYF. CDR3 in DNA: TGTGCCACCAGTGACCAGGGCTACTCTAGACCTAGCACAGATACGCAGTATTTT.

V and J are TRBV7-8 and TRBJ2-7; tentative D call: TRBD2 (6 bases). Germline CDR1 SGHVS, CDR2 FQNEAQ. V was clipped by 3 bases and J by 1 base, with 10 bases between them. The CDR3 contains 14 residues. CDR3 amino acids: CASSLGEASYEQYF. As DNA, the CDR3 is TGTGCCAGCAGCTTGGGGGAGGCATCCTACGAGCAGTACTTC. Drawing the rest from reference TRBV7-8 and TRBJ2-7, the complete variable domain is GAGVSQSPRYKVAKRGQDVALRCDPISGHVSLFWYQQALGQGPEFLTYFQNEAQLDKSGLPSDRFFAERPEGSVSTLKIQRTQQEDSAVYLCASSLGEASYEQYFGPGTRLTVT.

The table lists this clonotype with many counts. This chain connects TRBV3-1 to TRBJ2-7; D perhaps matches TRBD2 (6 bases). The germline CDR1 and CDR2 sequences are LGHDT and YNNKEL (reference sequence). The CDR3 loop spans 15 amino acids. Trimming removed 5 bases from V and 7 bases from J, with 21 bases in between. The CDR3 DNA sequence: TGTGCCAGCAGCTCCCGCCTTATGGGCGGAGGGGAGCAGTACTTC. It yields the protein CASSSRLMGGGEQYF.

This clonotype was observed a single time. This could be a read error, since a much larger clone is one nucleotide away. The chain carries TRBV20-1 and TRBJ2-5; D not resolved. This CDR3 has 13 residues. The V gene's germline CDR1 is DFQATT and CDR2 SNEGSKA (reference sequence). The CDR3: CSAIVQLAETLYF. The DNA for the CDR3 is TGCAGTGCTATAGTTCAACTGGCAGAGACCCTGTACTTC.

This clonotype has a handful of counts. This may be a read error, as it is one base from a much larger clone. DNA of the CDR3: TGTGCCAGCAGCCGGGGGCATGAAAAACTGTTTTTT. Translating gives CASSRGHEKLFF. The rearrangement joins TRBV3-1 to TRBJ1-4; a possible D gene is TRBD1 (6 bases). V was cut by 4 bases and J by 6 bases, with 6 bases left in between. Germline values: CDR1 LGHDT, CDR2 YNNKEL (reference sequence). The CDR3 has 12 residues.

This clonotype was seen repeatedly, ten times or more. The genes are TRBV20-1 and TRBJ2-7, with 9 bases identical to TRBD1. Germline V gene lookup returns CDR1 DFQATT and CDR2 SNEGSKA (reference sequence). The V segment lost 6 bases and the J segment 5 bases; nucleotides outside the gene matches: 8. CDR3 length: 13 amino acids. The CDR3 sequence is CSAFDRGSNEQYF. The CDR3 DNA reads TGCAGTGCATTCGACAGGGGGTCAAACGAGCAGTACTTC.

The table lists this clonotype with a few counts. The gene calls are TRBV30 and TRBJ2-5; either TRBD1 or TRBD2 may supply D (5 bases each). From germline, CDR1 is GTSNPN and CDR2 SVGIG (reference sequence). Between the trimmed V and J ends, which lost 0 bases and 3 bases, there was a span of 8 bases. The CDR3 runs to 13 residues. DNA of the CDR3: TGTGCCTGGAGTGTAAGGGGAGAAGAGACCCAGTACTTC. Its translation: CAWSVRGEETQYF.

The CDR3 sequence is CASSVAGTSVSTDTQYF. CDR3 nucleotides: TGTGCCAGCAGCGTAGCGGGTACTAGCGTTAGCACAGATACGCAGTATTTT. V usage is TRBV9 and J usage is TRBJ2-3; 7 nucleotides agree with TRBD2. V lost 0 bases to trimming and J lost 0 bases; unmatched junction nucleotides: 7. Germline values: CDR1 SGDLS, CDR2 YYNGEE. The CDR3 totals 17 residues.

This clonotype was found many times. This chain uses TRBV28 with TRBJ2-7; no clear D gene. The CDR3 length is 14 residues. Trimming removed 5 bases from V and 3 bases from J, with 14 bases in between. Germline values: CDR1 MDHEN, CDR2 SYDVKM. CDR3: CASSITLGFYEQYF. DNA for the CDR3: TGTGCCAGCAGTATAACCTTGGGCTTCTACGAGCAGTACTTC. The full variable domain, with the rest looked up from reference TRBV28 and TRBJ2-7, is DVKVTQSSRYLVKRTGEKVFLECVQDMDHENMFWYRQDPGLGLRLIYFSYDVKMKEKGDIPEGYSVSREKKERFSLILESASTNQTSMYLCASSITLGFYEQYFGPGTRLTVT.

The V call is TRBV27, the J call TRBJ1-4; TRBD1 is a possible D gene (6 bases). Germline CDR1 and CDR2: MNHEY and SMNVEV (reference sequence). V was trimmed by 5 bases and J by 7 bases, leaving 17 bases between them. The CDR3 runs 15 residues. This chain's CDR3 is CASSHIGGRGEKLFF. CDR3 sequence (DNA): TGTGCCAGCAGTCATATAGGGGGGCGCGGTGAAAAACTGTTTTTT.

V is TRBV27 and J is TRBJ1-1, with D unclear. The CDR3 has 14 residues. In germline, CDR1 is MNHEY, CDR2 SMNVEV (reference sequence). Trimming removed 2 bases from V and 1 base from J, with 8 bases in between. CDR3 coding DNA: TGTGCCAGCAGTTTAGCTAAAGCGAACACTGAAGCTTTCTTT. It translates to CASSLAKANTEAFF.

The chain links TRBV4-2 to TRBJ2-7; D gene ambiguous. Trimming pared 0 bases from V and 2 bases from J, leaving 8 bases between. This CDR3 contains 14 residues. Germline CDR1 and CDR2: LGHNA and YNFKEQ. In DNA, the CDR3 is TGTGCCAGCAGCCAAGATCTCGGCCCCTACGAGCAGTACTTC. Residues: CASSQDLGPYEQYF.

This clonotype has a handful of counts. The conserved phenylalanine or tryptophan normally closing the CDR3 is absent here, so this likely arose from a read error. This chain connects TRBV11-2 to TRBJ1-2; D might be TRBD1 (6 bases). Germline-derived CDR1 and CDR2 are SGHAT and FQNNGV. Trimming took off 4 bases at V and 8 bases at J, with 17 bases between the two ends. This CDR3 contains 14 residues. CDR3 sequence (DNA): TGTGCCAGCAGCTCGGGGGGACAATTTGCCGGCTACACCCTC. Its protein is CASSSGGQFAGYTL.

This clonotype was picked up a small number of times. V gene TRBV24-1 combines with J gene TRBJ2-3; 8 bases are a match to TRBD2. The germline CDR1 and CDR2 sequences are KGHDR and SFDVKD. The CDR3 contains 14 residues. J lost 3 bases, V lost 6 bases, and 4 bases had no gene match. In DNA form, the CDR3 reads TGTGCCACCAGTCCCGGGAGGGCGACAGATACGCAGTATTTT. It yields the protein CATSPGRATDTQYF.

Comment on this clonotype: Being one base from a much bigger clone, this may be a read error. CDR3 nucleotides: TGCAGTTCCCCGAGTCTAGCGTATTCCTACGAGCAGTACTTC. Its translation is CSSPSLAYSYEQYF. The gene calls are TRBV20-1 and TRBJ2-7; D is possibly TRBD2 (6 bases). V lost 8 bases and J lost 1, with 18 bases in between. The CDR3 loop spans 14 amino acids. Germline V lookup: CDR1 DFQATT, CDR2 SNEGSKA (reference sequence).

This sequence joins TRBV2 and TRBJ1-5, with 11 nucleotides matching TRBD1. The CDR3 covers 14 residues. V lost 8 bases to trimming and J lost 5 bases; unmatched junction nucleotides: 5. Per the germline V gene, CDR1 is SNHLY and CDR2 is FYNNEI. CDR3 amino acids: CASGRTGGYQPQHF. CDR3 DNA sequence: TGTGCCAGCGGTCGGACAGGGGGCTATCAGCCCCAGCATTTT. The full variable domain, with the rest looked up from reference TRBV2 and TRBJ1-5, is EPEVTQTPSHQVTQMGQEVILRCVPISNHLYFYWYRQILGQKVEFLVSFYNNEISEKSEIFDDQFSVERPDGSNFTLKIRSTKLEDSAMYFCASGRTGGYQPQHFGDGTRLSIL.

This chain connects TRBV9 to TRBJ2-1, with 10 bases aligning to TRBD2. CDR1 is SGDLS, CDR2 YYNGEE, per germline. The CDR3 has 16 residues. V was clipped by 0 bases and J by 7 bases; unmatched bases: 7. In DNA form, the CDR3 reads TGTGCCAGCAGCGTAGGGATAGCGGGAGGTAGGAATGAGCAGTTCTTC. Amino acid sequence: CASSVGIAGGRNEQFF.

V gene TRBV5-1 combines with J gene TRBJ2-5, with TRBD1 matching over 12 bases. The V segment lost 3 bases and the J segment 5 bases; nucleotides outside the gene matches: 5. Per the germline V gene, CDR1 is SGHRS and CDR2 is YFSETQ. The CDR3 loop spans 15 amino acids. The CDR3 sequence: CASSSGQGAWETQYF. The CDR3 DNA reads TGCGCCAGCAGCTCGGGACAGGGGGCATGGGAGACCCAGTACTTC. Full variable domain (rest looked up from reference TRBV5-1 and TRBJ2-5): KAGVTQTPRYLIKTRGQQVTLSCSPISGHRSVSWYQQTPGQGLQFLFEYFSETQRNKGNFPGRFSGRQFSNSRSEMNVSTLELGDSALYLCASSSGQGAWETQYFGPGTRLLVL.

The chain employs TRBV27 and TRBJ2-3; 9 bases fit TRBD1. Germline assignment: CDR1 MNHEY and CDR2 SMNVEV (reference sequence). Trimming removed 2 bases from V and 6 bases from J; junction bases left unmatched: 9. CDR3 size: 16 residues. Here the CDR3 reads CASSLMRGQGKDTQYF. DNA of the CDR3: TGTGCCAGCAGTTTAATGAGGGGACAGGGAAAGGATACGCAGTATTTT.

Concerning this clonotype itself: With a much larger clone just one base away, this may be a read error. The chain employs TRBV20-1 and TRBJ2-1; 9 bases are a match to TRBD2. The CDR3 contains 17 residues. J gave up 9 bases and V 7 bases, and 22 bases lay outside the gene matches. Germline V CDR1 and CDR2: DFQATT, SNEGSKA (reference sequence). CDR3 sequence (DNA): TGCAGTGTTGCAATAGGGGGGGGCGCTAGCGGGGTGGTTGAGCAGTTCTTC. The encoded protein is CSVAIGGGASGVVEQFF.

The gene calls are TRBV5-1 and TRBJ2-1, with D possibly matching TRBD2 (5 bases). Trimming shortened V by 0 bases and J by 9 bases, and 10 bases separated the two germline ends. CDR1 and CDR2 from the germline V gene are SGHRS and YFSETQ. This CDR3 has 13 residues. CDR3 region: CASSLEWSGEQFF. CDR3 sequence (DNA): TGCGCCAGCAGCTTGGAATGGAGCGGTGAGCAGTTCTTC.

Comments on this clonotype: Since a much larger clone is just one base distant, this may be a read error. J is TRBJ2-3 and V is TRBV7-2, with 7 bases lining up with TRBD2. CDR1 and CDR2 from the germline V gene are SGHTA and FQGNSA. This CDR3 spans 18 amino acids. The CDR3 spells CASTLKGYRRENADTQYF. The CDR3 nucleotides read TGTGCCAGCACCTTAAAAGGTTATCGGCGGGAGAACGCAGATACGCAGTATTTT.

The chain joins TRBV6-1 to TRBJ2-1, with D perhaps matching TRBD2 (6 bases). Looked up from germline, CDR1 is MNHNS and CDR2 is SASEGT. Trimming removed 3 bases from V and 3 bases from J, with 15 bases in between. This CDR3 is built from 16 residues. CDR3 sequence: CASSDKSGLDYNEQFF. DNA for the CDR3: TGTGCCAGCAGTGATAAAAGCGGGCTGGACTACAATGAGCAGTTCTTC.

This clonotype has at least ten counts. The chain joins TRBV28 to TRBJ2-1, with 13 bases aligning to TRBD2. CDR1 and CDR2 (germline): MDHEN, SYDVKM. This CDR3 has 18 residues. Germline trimming cut 2 bases from V and 5 bases from J; bases unmatched to any gene: 9. The CDR3 nucleotides are TGTGCCAGCAGTTTAGGCTATTTACTAGCGGGAGGGGACAATGAGCAGTTCTTC. This gives the protein CASSLGYLLAGGDNEQFF.

The table lists this clonotype with many counts. V and J are TRBV5-1 and TRBJ1-6, with D perhaps matching TRBD1 (5 bases). The CDR3 loop spans 12 amino acids. Trimming shortened V by 6 bases and J by 9 bases, and 10 bases separated the two germline ends. The V gene's germline CDR1 is SGHRS and CDR2 YFSETQ. The CDR3 loop is CASTEGRSPLHF. CDR3 bases: TGCGCCAGCACCGAGGGGCGTTCACCCCTCCACTTT.